This is a list of T cell receptor beta chains from one sample in a study of CD8 T cells in ankylosing spondylitis. TCRdb re-called the 5' RACE reads with MiXCR, one entry per CDR3 protein. In the table there are about 840,000 distinct CDR3 sequences, 12% of which are singletons. The sample was blood, either unsorted or a sorted T cell fraction (not recorded which). The receptors shown here come from a male donor with ankylosing spondylitis. Both conserved end residues are part of each CDR3. Fields, in order: V gene, CDR3 protein.

v_call: TRBV7-2; cdr3_aa: CASSPQVTQYF
v_call: TRBV4-3; cdr3_aa: CASSQDHLSGAEAFF
v_call: TRBV5-1; cdr3_aa: CASSARSGGSYNEQFF
v_call: TRBV29-1; cdr3_aa: CSVEWATTNEKLFF
v_call: TRBV6-1; cdr3_aa: CASNLDGFSYNEQFF
v_call: TRBV5-1; cdr3_aa: CASSVPQGNTDTQYF
v_call: TRBV20-1; cdr3_aa: CSSYGRLAGATDTQYF
v_call: TRBV20-1; cdr3_aa: CSARAALSTEAFF
v_call: TRBV29-1; cdr3_aa: CSGGEQANTEAFF
v_call: TRBV29-1; cdr3_aa: CSVGSQGAGTGELFF
v_call: TRBV5-1; cdr3_aa: CASSEGQGGTEAFF
v_call: TRBV6-2/TRBV6-3; cdr3_aa: CASSYGLDRAKNIQYF
v_call: TRBV5-6; cdr3_aa: CASSLNVGGIANEQFF
v_call: TRBV7-2; cdr3_aa: CASSLSGQGYGYTF
v_call: TRBV7-8; cdr3_aa: CASSLEGPGHGGGWRETQYF
v_call: TRBV29-1; cdr3_aa: CSVVITTDTQYF
v_call: TRBV20-1; cdr3_aa: CSARGQPVNTEAFF
v_call: TRBV6-1; cdr3_aa: CASSPDSSSYNEQFF
v_call: TRBV5-1; cdr3_aa: CASSLGHYEQYF
v_call: TRBV4-2; cdr3_aa: CASSQDRTGRLEAFF
v_call: TRBV28; cdr3_aa: CASSQLSGESTYNEQFF
v_call: TRBV20-1; cdr3_aa: CSALQGDTEAFF
v_call: TRBV9; cdr3_aa: CASSVQGHSYEQYF